The 18 T cell receptor beta chains presented below share a single source sample, sequenced in a study of CD8+ T cells in alopecia areata. cDNA reverse transcribed from extracted RNA served as the sequencing template. Profiling relied on immunoSEQ multiplex PCR, and the TCRdb table lists in-frame clones only, not all of them. The profile shows 34,000 or so clones, 55% of them singletons. Sequenced sample: NKG2D-high CD8+ T cells sorted from blood. Every receptor here comes from a human donor with alopecia areata.

The rearrangement uses TRBV4-3 and TRBJ2-7, with 9 bases that match TRBD1. V lost 1 base to trimming and J lost 2 bases; unmatched junction nucleotides: 3. The CDR3 has 15 amino acids. CDR1 LGHNA and CDR2 YSLEER come from the germline V gene. CDR3 DNA: TGCGCCAGCAGCCAAGGGACAGGGGTCCCCTACGAGCAGTACTTC. It is translated as CASSQGTGVPYEQYF.

The chain employs TRBV4-1 and TRBJ2-7; 7 bases align to TRBD1. The J segment lost 0 bases and the V segment lost 4 bases, leaving 9 bases of the junction unmatched. CDR3 length: 16 amino acids. CDR1 is MGHRA and CDR2 is YSYEKL in the germline V gene. This CDR3 reads CASSLNPGQSSYEQYF. CDR3 coding DNA: TGCGCCAGCAGCCTAAACCCGGGACAGAGCTCCTACGAGCAGTACTTC.

V usage is TRBV7-2 and J usage is TRBJ1-1; 11 positions agree with TRBD1. Trimming removed 2 bases from V and 1 base from J; junction bases left unmatched: 6. The germline CDR1 and CDR2 sequences are SGHTA and FQGNSA. This CDR3 region has 17 residues. CDR3 residues: CASSLRTGGGRNTEAFF. The CDR3 region has the DNA TGTGCCAGCAGCTTACGGACAGGGGGCGGAAGGAACACTGAAGCTTTCTTT.

The J gene is TRBJ2-1, the V gene TRBV5-1; the D call may be TRBD1 or TRBD2 (5 bases each). The V gene's germline CDR1 is SGHRS and CDR2 YFSETQ. There are 14 residues in the CDR3. Trimming shortened V by 4 bases and J by 10 bases, and 18 bases separated the two germline ends. The CDR3 loop is CASSLPGRRTEQFF. The DNA for the CDR3 is TGCGCCAGCAGCCTACCGGGACGCCGGACCGAGCAGTTCTTC.

This clone was counted between two and nine times. V and J are TRBV4-3 and TRBJ1-1; D perhaps matches TRBD1 (6 bases). From germline, CDR1 is LGHNA and CDR2 YSLEER. The CDR3 has 15 amino acids. V was cut by 1 base and J by 4 bases, with 13 bases left in between. The CDR3 loop is CASSQAYQGFTEAFF. The DNA of the CDR3 is TGCGCCAGCAGCCAAGCCTACCAGGGGTTCACTGAAGCTTTCTTT.

V is TRBV20-1 and J is TRBJ2-7, with D perhaps matching TRBD1 (6 bases). Germline V gene data show CDR1 as DFQATT and CDR2 as SNEGSKA (reference sequence). The V end was cut by 2 bases, the J end by 4 bases, with 6 bases between. This CDR3 is 11 amino acids long. The CDR3 DNA reads as TGCAGTGCTAGACAGGGGTACGAGCAGTACTTC. As protein: CSARQGYEQYF.

The chain carries TRBV2 and TRBJ1-6, with TRBD1 matching over 8 bases. The J segment lost 4 bases and the V segment lost 6 bases, leaving 8 bases of the junction unmatched. CDR1 and CDR2 (germline): SNHLY, FYNNEI. CDR3 size: 16 residues. In nucleotides, the CDR3 is TGTGCCAGCAGCGGACAGGGCGGGCAATATAATTCACCCCTCCACTTT. Its protein product is CASSGQGGQYNSPLHF.

The V call is TRBV13, the J call TRBJ2-7; 9 nucleotides agree with TRBD1. Germline V gene sequence: CDR1 PRHDT, CDR2 FYEKMQ (reference sequence). This CDR3 spans 15 amino acids. The V and J ends lost 3 bases and 0 bases, in that order; junction bases with no gene match: 3. For the CDR3, the DNA is TGTGCCAGCAGCTTTGGGACAGGGAGCTCCTACGAGCAGTACTTC. Translating gives CASSFGTGSSYEQYF.

The chain has TRBV27 and TRBJ2-2, with TRBD2 identical over 13 bases. Per germline, CDR1 MNHEY and CDR2 SMNVEV (reference sequence). The ends lost 3 bases at V and 9 bases at J; junction bases unmatched: 7. This CDR3 has 16 amino acids. In DNA, the CDR3 is TGTGCCAGCAGTTTCCTCGGACTAGCGGGAGCAAGGGAGCTGTTTTTT. This translates into CASSFLGLAGARELFF.

The V call is TRBV7-9, the J call TRBJ2-3; no reliable D call. In germline, CDR1 is SEHNR, CDR2 FQNEAQ (reference sequence). The V gene lost 0 bases and the J gene lost 5 bases, with 15 bases spanning the gap. The CDR3 sequence is 16 residues long. The CDR3: CASSLALFRPEDTQYF. In nucleotides, the CDR3 is TGTGCCAGCAGCTTAGCGCTCTTTCGACCCGAAGATACGCAGTATTTT.

This clone was seen only a few times. The chain employs TRBV7-6 and TRBJ2-3; weak D call: TRBD2 (7 bases). Trimming cost V 1 base and J 0 bases, with 11 bases left between them. This CDR3 region has 16 residues. Germline CDR1 reads SGHVS; CDR2 reads FNYEAQ. Here the CDR3 DNA reads TGTGCCAGCAGCTTAGTCGCGGGGGCTAGCACAGATACGCAGTATTTT. Its protein is CASSLVAGASTDTQYF.

The rearrangement uses TRBV11-3 and TRBJ2-5; TRBD1 matches 7 bases. Germline CDR1 SGHNT, CDR2 YENEEA. The V gene end was trimmed by 5 bases and the J gene end by 4 bases; junction bases not matched to a gene: 10. The CDR3 totals 15 residues. CDR3 residues: CASSPYTGVGETQYF. The CDR3 coding sequence is TGTGCCAGCAGCCCTTATACAGGGGTCGGAGAGACCCAGTACTTC.

The DNA of the CDR3 is TGTGCCAGCAGCGGACAGGGGACCTCAACCCCCTACGAGCAGTACTTC. Translation: CASSGQGTSTPYEQYF. The gene calls are TRBV7-9 and TRBJ2-7; 9 nucleotides align to TRBD1. Germline-derived CDR1 and CDR2 are SEHNR and FQNEAQ (reference sequence). There are 16 residues in the CDR3. J gave up 2 bases and V 5 bases, and 10 bases lay outside the gene matches.

V usage is TRBV9 and J usage is TRBJ2-7, with TRBD2 matching over 7 bases. The CDR3 consists of 13 residues. Germline V gene sequence: CDR1 SGDLS, CDR2 YYNGEE. J lost 7 bases, V lost 2 bases, and 6 bases had no gene match. The CDR3 region has the DNA TGTGCCAGCAGCGTTAGCGGAGCGGGGGAGCAGTACTTC. Its translation: CASSVSGAGEQYF.

The chain has TRBV2 and TRBJ2-7, with TRBD1 matching 7 bases. The CDR3 consists of 13 residues. V gave up 10 bases and J gave up 6 bases; unmatched junction bases: 12. The germline V gene has CDR1 SNHLY and CDR2 FYNNEI. The CDR3 coding sequence is TGTGCCATTAATCCTGAGGGGGCTGGCGAGCAGTACTTC. This encodes CAINPEGAGEQYF.

The genes are TRBV4-3 and TRBJ2-2, with a weak D call TRBD2 (5 bases). The germline V gene has CDR1 LGHNA and CDR2 YSLEER. V lost 0 bases to trimming and J lost 7 bases, with 6 bases between them. This CDR3 is built from 13 residues. The CDR3, as DNA: TGCGCCAGCAGCCAAGATCGGGGCGGGGAGCTGTTTTTT. Translation gives CASSQDRGGELFF.

This clone was seen a handful of times. The chain recombines TRBV7-9 with TRBJ1-2; the D gene is possibly TRBD1 (5 bases). There are 14 residues in the CDR3. The germline V and J ends were trimmed by 0 bases and 4 bases, with 9 bases remaining between them. Germline CDR1 is SEHNR and CDR2 is FQNEAQ (reference sequence). The CDR3 protein is CASSLAPDSYGYTF. As DNA, the CDR3 is TGTGCCAGCAGCTTAGCGCCCGACAGCTATGGCTACACCTTC.

The gene calls are TRBV13 and TRBJ1-3, with unresolved D. V was clipped by 0 bases and J by 8 bases, with 2 bases between them. From germline, CDR1 is PRHDT and CDR2 FYEKMQ (reference sequence). This CDR3 comprises 11 residues. The CDR3 bases are TGTGCCAGCAGCTTAGGCGACACCATATATTTT. This translates into CASSLGDTIYF.